One and the same sample provided the 13 T cell receptor beta chains below, sequenced in a study of blood T cells in healthy people across ages. Primed by a sample-barcoded 5' primer and a J-beta primer mix, a second PCR proceeded for roughly 6 to 12 cycles. In TCRdb, the 5' RACE reads were re-called with MiXCR into one record per CDR3 protein. The repertoire holds about 570,000 distinct CDR3 sequences, roughly a quarter seen once, with around 20% in the top ten. Input material: blood. Receptors were obtained from a woman in her 70s in good health.

In its sample, this clonotype was seen a few times. V gene TRBV20-1 combines with J gene TRBJ2-1; 10 nucleotides line up with TRBD2. The J call may be mistaken, given a closer DNA end match to TRBJ2-5. Germline V lookup: CDR1 DFQATT, CDR2 SNEGSKA (reference sequence). This CDR3 spans 14 amino acids. CDR3 region: CSAPKTSGQETQYF. The CDR3 DNA follows: TGCAGTGCGCCAAAGACTAGCGGGCAAGAGACCCAGTACTTC.

The rearrangement uses TRBV7-2 and TRBJ2-7; D possibly corresponds to TRBD1 (5 bases). The germline V gene has CDR1 SGHTA and CDR2 FQGNSA. The CDR3 is made up of 14 amino acids. V was trimmed by 5 bases and J by 5 bases, leaving 16 bases between them. CDR3 nucleotide sequence: TGTGCCAGCAGCGAAGGACAAGCGAACCACGAGCAGTACTTC. Amino acids: CASSEGQANHEQYF.

This clonotype occurred many times. The V call is TRBV5-5, the J call TRBJ2-1, with 7 bases that match TRBD2. This CDR3 is 15 amino acids long. From germline, CDR1 is SGHKS and CDR2 YYEKEE (reference sequence). The ends lost 4 bases at V and 5 bases at J; junction bases unmatched: 9. For the CDR3, the DNA is TGTGCCAGCAGCGCCGTGCCAGCGGGGAACAATGAGCAGTTCTTC. As protein: CASSAVPAGNNEQFF.

This sequence joins TRBV7-2 and TRBJ2-7, with 10 bases fitting TRBD2. Germline V CDR1 and CDR2: SGHTA, FQGNSA. This CDR3 contains 18 residues. With 1 base clipped from V and 1 base from J, the junction kept 10 bases outside the gene matches. This chain's CDR3 is CASSLVASGGIGSYEQYF. The CDR3 nucleotides are TGTGCCAGCAGCTTAGTAGCTAGCGGGGGAATCGGTTCCTACGAGCAGTACTTC.

The chain employs TRBV3-1 and TRBJ2-1; D unclear. With 1 base removed from V and 0 bases from J, the gap between germline ends came to 10 bases. The length of the CDR3 is 16 residues. Germline lookup yields CDR1 LGHDT and CDR2 YNNKEL (reference sequence). Here the CDR3 reads CASSQGWVPSYNEQFF. The CDR3, as DNA: TGTGCCAGCAGCCAAGGATGGGTTCCCTCCTACAATGAGCAGTTCTTC.

The chain joins TRBV28 to TRBJ1-4; the D gene is possibly TRBD1 (5 bases). Trimming removed 11 bases at V and 7 bases at J, with 14 bases between. CDR3 size: 12 residues. CDR1 and CDR2 from the germline V gene are MDHEN and SYDVKM. CDR3 loop: CAARAGGEKLFF. In DNA, the CDR3 is TGTGCCGCCCGAGCCGGGGGTGAAAAACTGTTTTTT.

A word on this clonotype: The CDR3 does not close with the conserved phenylalanine or tryptophan, likely indicating a read error. The DNA is omitted, as the CDR3 cannot be located on it reliably, and the CDR3 follows TCRdb's listing. V gene TRBV3-1 combines with J gene TRBJ1-2; the table's D call TRBD1 went unverified against the DNA. A total of 12 residues make up the CDR3, ends included. Germline values: CDR1 LGHDT, CDR2 YNNKEL (reference sequence). The CDR3 spells CASSPVTGEGTL.

The gene calls are TRBV6-6 and TRBJ1-1, with D possibly matching TRBD1 (5 bases). V gave up 7 bases and J gave up 0 bases, with 6 bases separating them. The CDR3 consists of 12 residues. Germline lookup yields CDR1 MNHNY and CDR2 SVGAGI (reference sequence). CDR3 DNA: TGTGCCAGCAAGGACATGAACACTGAAGCTTTCTTT. Translating it yields CASKDMNTEAFF.

A few counts support this clonotype. The gene calls are TRBV6-2 or TRBV6-3 and TRBJ2-5; D gene ambiguous. CDR1 and CDR2 from the germline V gene are MNHEY and SVGEGT. The CDR3 sequence is 15 residues long. V gave up 3 bases and J gave up 5 bases, with 16 bases separating them. The CDR3: CASSYSGPQRETQYF. The CDR3 DNA is TGTGCCAGCAGTTATTCTGGACCCCAAAGGGAGACCCAGTACTTC.

This sequence joins TRBV6-9 and TRBJ1-3; D is ambiguous. This CDR3 contains 15 residues. V dropped 8 bases and J dropped 4 bases, with 18 bases sitting between them. Germline lookup yields CDR1 MNHGY and CDR2 SVAAGI. CDR3 amino acids: CASRPGRTRGNTIYF. For the CDR3, the DNA is TGTGCCAGCCGTCCGGGGAGAACGCGGGGAAACACCATATATTTT.

This clonotype has only a few counts. The chain carries TRBV20-1 and TRBJ2-1; 9 bases are shared with TRBD2. This CDR3 has 14 residues. V lost 0 bases to trimming and J lost 7 bases; unmatched junction nucleotides: 4. Germline CDR1 DFQATT, CDR2 SNEGSKA (reference sequence). This chain's CDR3 is CSARDLSGGNEQFF. CDR3 in DNA: TGCAGTGCTAGAGATCTCAGCGGGGGGAATGAGCAGTTCTTC.

The chain couples TRBV7-2 to TRBJ2-7, with D unclear. The CDR3 has 18 amino acids. The ends were cut back, 1 base at V and 0 bases at J, with 19 bases in the middle. Germline V CDR1 and CDR2: SGHTA, FQGNSA. The CDR3 is CASSLGFPAGTTSYEQYF. The CDR3 nucleotides are TGTGCCAGCAGCTTAGGTTTCCCCGCTGGCACCACCTCCTACGAGCAGTACTTC.

This clonotype turned up a few times. CDR3 region: CASSQDSRVGITGELFF. The CDR3 nucleotides are TGTGCCAGCAGCCAAGATAGTCGCGTTGGCATAACCGGGGAGCTGTTTTTT. This chain joins TRBV3-1 and TRBJ2-2; D gene ambiguous. Germline CDR1 reads LGHDT; CDR2 reads YNNKEL (reference sequence). V lost 0 bases, J lost 5 bases, and 16 bases lay in between. CDR3 length: 17 amino acids.